These T cell receptor beta chains were read from a single sample in a study of T cell repertoires in cytomegalovirus infection. These receptors' targets are unknown. TCRdb reanalysed the reads using MiXCR and keeps one entry per CDR3 protein. The sample holds about 900,000 distinct CDR3 sequences; approximately 30% are singletons and the top ten take around an eighth. Sequencing used cultured CD8+ T cells from PBMCs, obtained from culture after CMV antigen stimulation. Every receptor here comes from a human donor in good health (CMV status not recorded). Some clones in this sample may be carry-over from other donors' samples. Each CDR3 is given with its conserved first and last residue. A D gene is named only where the DNA matches it firmly. Clone sizes are given selectively: once, few, many, or a class where the clone is expanded.

d_gene: -
v_gene: TRBV10-2
j_gene: TRBJ2-3
abundance: -
CDR3aa: CASSESVRVKYF
CDR3nt: TGCGCCAGCAGTGAGTCTGTCAGGGTTAAGTATTTT

d_gene: -
v_gene: TRBV7-9
j_gene: TRBJ2-1
abundance: many
CDR3aa: CASSFYSVTGNEQFF
CDR3nt: TGTGCCAGCAGCTTCTATAGTGTTACCGGCAATGAGCAGTTCTTC

d_gene: -
v_gene: TRBV7-9
j_gene: TRBJ2-1
abundance: many
CDR3aa: CASSSRQNEQFF
CDR3nt: TGTGCCAGCAGCTCCCGACAGAATGAGCAGTTCTTC

d_gene: -
v_gene: TRBV10-3
j_gene: TRBJ2-1
abundance: few
CDR3aa: CAISEASGGGAPYNEQFF
CDR3nt: TGTGCCATCAGTGAGGCTAGCGGTGGGGGGGCCCCCTACAATGAGCAGTTCTTC

d_gene: TRBD1
v_gene: TRBV7-9
j_gene: TRBJ1-1
abundance: -
CDR3aa: CAINTGTVTEAFF
CDR3nt: TGTGCCATCAACACCGGGACAGTCACTGAAGCTTTCTTT

d_gene: TRBD1
v_gene: TRBV27
j_gene: TRBJ2-7
abundance: many
CDR3aa: CASSLTGDYEQYF
CDR3nt: TGTGCCAGCAGCCTTACAGGGGACTACGAGCAGTACTTC

d_gene: -
v_gene: TRBV6-5
j_gene: TRBJ2-2
abundance: -
CDR3aa: CASTRFLYTGELFF
CDR3nt: TGTGCCAGCACCAGGTTTCTCTACACCGGGGAGCTGTTTTTT

d_gene: TRBD1
v_gene: TRBV6-1
j_gene: TRBJ2-1
abundance: -
CDR3aa: CANRAGTGAVNEQFF
CDR3nt: TGTGCCAACAGGGCCGGGACAGGGGCCGTCAATGAGCAGTTCTTC

d_gene: TRBD1
v_gene: TRBV12-3/TRBV12-4
j_gene: TRBJ1-2
abundance: many
CDR3aa: CASSLNRGYYGYTF
CDR3nt: TGTGCCAGCAGTTTAAACAGGGGATACTATGGCTACACCTTC

d_gene: TRBD1
v_gene: TRBV6-2/TRBV6-3
j_gene: TRBJ1-2
abundance: -
CDR3aa: CASSQRDRVLEGYTF
CDR3nt: TGTGCCAGCAGTCAACGGGACAGGGTCCTGGAAGGCTACACCTTC

d_gene: TRBD1
v_gene: TRBV7-8
j_gene: TRBJ1-1
abundance: few
CDR3aa: CASSPQGARGEAFF
CDR3nt: TGTGCCAGCAGCCCACAGGGGGCTAGGGGTGAAGCTTTCTTT

d_gene: -
v_gene: TRBV7-6
j_gene: TRBJ1-1
abundance: many
CDR3aa: CASSSTGDEAFF
CDR3nt: TGTGCCAGCAGCAGTACGGGAGATGAAGCTTTCTTT

d_gene: -
v_gene: TRBV19
j_gene: TRBJ2-7
abundance: once
CDR3aa: CASSKKTRNYEQYF
CDR3nt: TGTGCCAGTAGTAAAAAAACTAGAAACTACGAGCAGTACTTC

d_gene: -
v_gene: TRBV7-9
j_gene: TRBJ2-4
abundance: few
CDR3aa: CASSPHPQFWTAEAKNIQYF
CDR3nt: TGTGCCAGCAGCCCCCACCCGCAATTTTGGACAGCCGAAGCCAAAAACATTCAGTACTTC

d_gene: -
v_gene: TRBV27
j_gene: TRBJ2-1
abundance: -
CDR3aa: CASLTLGGGGYEQFF
CDR3nt: TGTGCCAGCCTAACTTTGGGTGGAGGGGGCTATGAGCAGTTCTTC

d_gene: TRBD1
v_gene: TRBV4-2
j_gene: TRBJ2-5
abundance: few
CDR3aa: CASSHPTGGGETQYF
CDR3nt: TGTGCCAGCAGCCACCCCACAGGGGGCGGGGAGACCCAGTACTTC

d_gene: -
v_gene: TRBV10-3
j_gene: TRBJ1-1
abundance: -
CDR3aa: CATAEGSTAFF
CDR3nt: TGTGCCACCGCGGAAGGGTCCACAGCTTTCTTT

d_gene: -
v_gene: TRBV7-9
j_gene: TRBJ2-5
abundance: few
CDR3aa: CASSRETAFQETQYF
CDR3nt: TGTGCCAGCAGCCGAGAGACAGCCTTCCAAGAGACCCAGTACTTC

d_gene: -
v_gene: TRBV27
j_gene: TRBJ1-2
abundance: -
CDR3aa: CASRTPGHGYTF
CDR3nt: TGTGCCAGCAGGACTCCGGGACATGGCTACACCTTC

d_gene: -
v_gene: TRBV11-3
j_gene: TRBJ2-3
abundance: few
CDR3aa: CASSLEMDTQYF
CDR3nt: TGTGCCAGCAGCCTTGAGATGGATACGCAGTATTTT

d_gene: -
v_gene: TRBV7-6
j_gene: TRBJ1-1
abundance: many
CDR3aa: CASSLIPRRGDTEAFF
CDR3nt: TGTGCCAGCAGCTTGATCCCCCGGAGGGGAGATACTGAAGCTTTCTTT

d_gene: TRBD1
v_gene: TRBV20-1
j_gene: TRBJ1-6
abundance: -
CDR3aa: CSASDRAAYSPLHF
CDR3nt: TGCAGTGCATCTGACAGGGCGGCCTATTCACCCCTCCACTTT

d_gene: -
v_gene: TRBV7-9
j_gene: TRBJ2-7
abundance: -
CDR3aa: CASSLRGLPYEQYF
CDR3nt: TGTGCCAGCAGCTTAAGGGGCCTTCCCTACGAGCAGTACTTC

d_gene: -
v_gene: TRBV5-6
j_gene: TRBJ1-1
abundance: few
CDR3aa: CASSPPGNPEAFF
CDR3nt: TGTGCCAGCAGCCCGCCTGGGAACCCTGAAGCTTTCTTT

d_gene: TRBD2
v_gene: TRBV7-2
j_gene: TRBJ2-5
abundance: many
CDR3aa: CASSLGERGIQETQYF
CDR3nt: TGTGCCAGCAGCTTAGGAGAGCGGGGGATTCAAGAGACCCAGTACTTC

d_gene: TRBD2
v_gene: TRBV4-3
j_gene: TRBJ2-3
abundance: -
CDR3aa: CASSPKWLAGTDTQYF
CDR3nt: TGCGCCAGCAGCCCGAAGTGGCTAGCGGGGACGGATACGCAGTATTTT

d_gene: -
v_gene: TRBV5-4
j_gene: TRBJ2-1
abundance: -
CDR3aa: CASSSFDNEQFF
CDR3nt: TGTGCCAGCAGCTCCTTTGACAATGAGCAGTTCTTC

d_gene: -
v_gene: TRBV7-9
j_gene: TRBJ1-4
abundance: few
CDR3aa: CASSFYEKLFF
CDR3nt: TGTGCCAGCAGCTTCTATGAAAAACTGTTTTTT

d_gene: -
v_gene: TRBV7-9
j_gene: TRBJ2-2
abundance: few
CDR3aa: CASSSLLRANTGELFF
CDR3nt: TGTGCCAGCAGCTCCCTTCTAAGAGCGAACACCGGGGAGCTGTTTTTT

d_gene: TRBD2
v_gene: TRBV7-8
j_gene: TRBJ2-3
abundance: many
CDR3aa: CASSPRTSGYTDTQYF
CDR3nt: TGTGCCAGCAGCCCTCGGACTAGCGGGTACACAGATACGCAGTATTTT

d_gene: -
v_gene: TRBV27
j_gene: TRBJ2-5
abundance: -
CDR3aa: CASSLMFKETQYF
CDR3nt: TGTGCCAGCAGTTTGATGTTTAAGGAGACCCAGTACTTC

d_gene: -
v_gene: TRBV4-1
j_gene: TRBJ1-1
abundance: -
CDR3aa: CASSQEPGQGADTEAFF
CDR3nt: TGCGCCAGCAGCCAAGAACCAGGGCAGGGCGCGGACACTGAAGCTTTCTTT

d_gene: -
v_gene: TRBV7-9
j_gene: TRBJ2-7
abundance: -
CDR3aa: CASSSTGQTYEQYF
CDR3nt: TGTGCCAGCAGCTCCACGGGCCAAACCTACGAGCAGTACTTC

d_gene: -
v_gene: TRBV7-9
j_gene: TRBJ2-1
abundance: few
CDR3aa: CASSSHGVSSYNEQFF
CDR3nt: TGTGCCAGCAGCTCACATGGCGTGAGCTCCTACAATGAGCAGTTCTTC

d_gene: -
v_gene: TRBV7-9
j_gene: TRBJ1-2
abundance: -
CDR3aa: CAYWGHAPLGYTF
CDR3nt: TGTGCCTATTGGGGTCATGCCCCTCTGGGCTACACCTTC

d_gene: -
v_gene: TRBV5-6
j_gene: TRBJ2-3
abundance: -
CDR3aa: CASTFSEDTQYF
CDR3nt: TGTGCCAGCACCTTTAGTGAGGATACGCAGTATTTT

d_gene: -
v_gene: TRBV29-1
j_gene: TRBJ1-2
abundance: -
CDR3aa: CSVLQDFYGYTF
CDR3nt: TGCAGCGTTTTGCAGGACTTCTATGGCTACACCTTC

d_gene: -
v_gene: TRBV19
j_gene: TRBJ2-5
abundance: -
CDR3aa: CASSIAADRETQYF
CDR3nt: TGTGCCAGTAGTATCGCAGCGGACCGCGAGACCCAGTACTTC

d_gene: TRBD2
v_gene: TRBV7-6
j_gene: TRBJ2-3
abundance: many
CDR3aa: CASSFPTSGGPTDTQYF
CDR3nt: TGTGCCAGCAGCTTCCCCACTAGCGGGGGGCCCACAGATACGCAGTATTTT

d_gene: TRBD1
v_gene: TRBV7-8
j_gene: TRBJ2-3
abundance: few
CDR3aa: CASSEGQPSNTQYF
CDR3nt: TGTGCCAGCAGCGAGGGACAGCCCTCGAATACGCAGTATTTT

d_gene: -
v_gene: TRBV23-1
j_gene: TRBJ2-5
abundance: -
CDR3aa: CASRQSRTNETQYF
CDR3nt: TGCGCCAGCAGACAATCCCGAACGAACGAGACCCAGTACTTC

d_gene: -
v_gene: TRBV7-9
j_gene: TRBJ2-7
abundance: many
CDR3aa: CASNPGDTGNEQYF
CDR3nt: TGTGCCAGCAATCCCGGAGACACGGGCAACGAGCAGTACTTC

d_gene: -
v_gene: TRBV29-1
j_gene: TRBJ2-1
abundance: -
CDR3aa: CSAQESYNEQFF
CDR3nt: TGCAGCGCCCAGGAGAGCTACAATGAGCAGTTCTTC

d_gene: -
v_gene: TRBV19
j_gene: TRBJ1-1
abundance: -
CDR3aa: CASSMGTAGTEAFF
CDR3nt: TGTGCCAGTAGTATGGGCACCGCCGGGACTGAAGCTTTCTTT

d_gene: -
v_gene: TRBV28
j_gene: TRBJ1-3
abundance: -
CDR3aa: CASSRPRSGNTIYF
CDR3nt: TGTGCCAGCAGTAGGCCCCGCAGTGGAAACACCATATATTTT

d_gene: TRBD2
v_gene: TRBV19
j_gene: TRBJ2-1
abundance: -
CDR3aa: CASRAGLAGLDEQFF
CDR3nt: TGTGCCAGTAGGGCGGGACTAGCGGGGCTCGATGAGCAGTTCTTC

d_gene: -
v_gene: TRBV19
j_gene: TRBJ1-1
abundance: -
CDR3aa: CASKISAGVPNTEAFF
CDR3nt: TGTGCCAGTAAAATATCTGCAGGGGTCCCGAACACTGAAGCTTTCTTT

d_gene: -
v_gene: TRBV7-9
j_gene: TRBJ2-2
abundance: many
CDR3aa: CASSSRTANTGELFF
CDR3nt: TGTGCCAGCAGCTCCCGGACTGCGAACACCGGGGAGCTGTTTTTT

d_gene: -
v_gene: TRBV5-3
j_gene: TRBJ1-2
abundance: few
CDR3aa: CARSCTGPNYGYTF
CDR3nt: TGTGCCAGAAGCTGCACAGGGCCCAACTATGGCTACACCTTC

d_gene: TRBD2
v_gene: TRBV7-6
j_gene: TRBJ2-1
abundance: -
CDR3aa: CASSSGGRLGQFF
CDR3nt: TGTGCCAGCTCTTCCGGGGGGAGATTAGGGCAGTTCTTC

d_gene: -
v_gene: TRBV15
j_gene: TRBJ2-1
abundance: few
CDR3aa: CATSRANRDYNEQFF
CDR3nt: TGTGCCACCAGCAGAGCTAACAGGGATTACAATGAGCAGTTCTTC

d_gene: TRBD2
v_gene: TRBV6-1
j_gene: TRBJ2-7
abundance: -
CDR3aa: CASSEQEGTKSYEQYF
CDR3nt: TGTGCCAGCAGTGAACAGGAAGGGACTAAATCCTACGAGCAGTACTTC

d_gene: -
v_gene: TRBV4-1
j_gene: TRBJ1-5
abundance: -
CDR3aa: CASSAFLSNQPQHF
CDR3nt: TGCGCCAGCAGCGCTTTCTTAAGCAATCAGCCCCAGCATTTT